The 28 T cell receptor beta chains in this list originate from one sample, sequenced in a study of T cell repertoires in cytomegalovirus infection. A single record per CDR3 protein comes from TCRdb applying MiXCR to the reads. The table lists approximately 550,000 distinct CDR3 sequences, approximately 15% of them singletons. Sequenced material: CD8+ T cells from PBMCs. The source is a human donor in good health (CMV status not recorded). Some clones in this sample may be carry-over from other donors' samples.

This clonotype was seen more than once but under ten times. This chain uses TRBV28 with TRBJ1-2; D possibly corresponds to TRBD1 (6 bases). The V end lost 4 bases, the J end lost 6 bases, and 12 bases lay between the germline ends. The V gene's germline CDR1 is MDHEN and CDR2 SYDVKM. This CDR3 has 13 amino acids. The DNA for the CDR3 is TGTGCCAGCAGTTCCCACAGGGAGAATGGCTACACCTTC. Its translation: CASSSHRENGYTF.

This rearrangement joins TRBV6-2 or TRBV6-3 to TRBJ1-6, with TRBD1 matching 9 bases. The CDR3 has 15 residues. CDR1 and CDR2 from the germline V gene are MNHEY and SVGEGT. The V and J ends lost 0 bases and 12 bases, in that order; junction bases with no gene match: 6. CDR3 DNA sequence: TGTGCCAGCAGTTACTCGGGACAGGGATTTTTACCCCTCCACTTT. Encoded protein: CASSYSGQGFLPLHF.

The gene calls are TRBV2 and TRBJ1-1, with TRBD1 matching over 9 bases. The CDR3 runs 12 residues. After removal of 4 bases from V and 11 bases from J, the junction contained 5 bases not matched to a gene. Germline V gene sequence: CDR1 SNHLY, CDR2 FYNNEI. The CDR3 DNA follows: TGTGCCAGCAGTGGGGACAGGGACTCCGCTTTCTTT. This translates into CASSGDRDSAFF.

In this sample, this clonotype turned up many times. The rearrangement joins TRBV7-9 to TRBJ2-7; D may be TRBD2 (7 bases). The CDR3 extends over 16 amino acids. V lost 0 bases and J 2 bases, leaving 14 bases between the germline ends. CDR1 SEHNR and CDR2 FQNEAQ come from the germline V gene (reference sequence). The CDR3 DNA sequence: TGTGCCAGCAGCTTAGCGCTTGCGGGGGCGACCTACGAGCAGTACTTC. Its protein product is CASSLALAGATYEQYF.

The CDR3 nucleotides are TGCGCCAGCAGCTTGGGGACTTATAGCTCCTACGAGCAGTACTTC. Protein sequence: CASSLGTYSSYEQYF. The chain uses TRBV4-1 and TRBJ2-7; D perhaps matches TRBD2 (6 bases). Trimming pared 5 bases from V and 0 bases from J, leaving 14 bases between. In germline, CDR1 is MGHRA, CDR2 YSYEKL. The CDR3 runs to 15 residues.

This clonotype has a count of ten or more. This rearrangement joins TRBV11-2 to TRBJ2-1; 8 bases are a match to TRBD2. Trimming took 4 bases from V and 8 from J; bases not matched to a gene: 16. In germline, CDR1 is SGHAT, CDR2 FQNNGV. The CDR3 has 17 residues. The CDR3, as DNA: TGTGCCAGCAGCTCCTTTGGGGCTAGCGGGTCCGGGCATGAGCAGTTCTTC. Translating it yields CASSSFGASGSGHEQFF.

The chain employs TRBV6-1 and TRBJ1-1; weak D call: TRBD1 (6 bases). V lost 2 bases, J lost 1 base, and 8 bases lay in between. Looked up from germline, CDR1 is MNHNS and CDR2 is SASEGT. This CDR3 contains 14 residues. The chain's CDR3 is CASSERGTNTEAFF. The CDR3 DNA reads TGTGCCAGCAGTGAAAGGGGGACGAACACTGAAGCTTTCTTT.

This clonotype was found many times. V gene TRBV7-2 combines with J gene TRBJ2-2; TRBD1 matches at 7 bases. The junction had 6 bases not matched to a gene; V was cut back by 2 bases and J by 6 bases. The CDR3 consists of 15 residues. Looked up from germline, CDR1 is SGHTA and CDR2 is FQGNSA. The CDR3 DNA sequence: TGTGCCAGCAGCTTATTGACAGGGTGGGCCGGGGAGCTGTTTTTT. Translated, it gives CASSLLTGWAGELFF.

The table lists this clonotype with a few counts. This chain links TRBV15 with TRBJ2-4; a possible D gene is TRBD2 (7 bases). V shed 0 bases and J shed 3 bases, with 18 bases lying between them. The germline CDR1 and CDR2 sequences are LNHNV and YYDKDF (reference sequence). The CDR3 extends over 18 amino acids. The CDR3: CATSRDVGGQIIKNIQYF. CDR3 in DNA: TGTGCCACCAGCAGAGATGTGGGGGGGCAGATAATCAAAAACATTCAGTACTTC.

This clonotype was seen at least ten times. The gene calls are TRBV12-3 or TRBV12-4 and TRBJ2-5; D uncertain. This CDR3 contains 14 residues. The germline V and J ends were trimmed by 6 bases and 1 base, with 12 bases remaining between them. CDR3 protein: CASSFLRSQETQYF. Here the CDR3 DNA reads TGTGCCAGCAGCTTTCTCCGGAGCCAAGAGACCCAGTACTTC.

The table lists this clonotype with a few counts. The rearrangement links TRBV3-1 to TRBJ2-5; the match to TRBD2 covers 9 bases. The germline V gene has CDR1 LGHDT and CDR2 YNNKEL (reference sequence). CDR3 size: 14 residues. J was trimmed by 1 base and V by 6 bases; bases with no gene match: 3. This CDR3 reads CASRASGVQETQYF. The CDR3 DNA follows: TGTGCCAGCAGGGCTAGCGGGGTCCAAGAGACCCAGTACTTC.

The chain uses TRBV3-1 and TRBJ2-3; 7 bases match TRBD1. Germline CDR1 and CDR2: LGHDT and YNNKEL (reference sequence). The V and J ends lost 0 bases and 2 bases, in that order; junction bases with no gene match: 11. The CDR3 length is 18 residues. The CDR3 DNA reads as TGTGCCAGCAGCCAAGAATCCGCTTTGGGACAGCACACAGATACGCAGTATTTT. Its protein product is CASSQESALGQHTDTQYF.

The V gene is TRBV11-3, the J gene TRBJ1-1; the D gene is possibly TRBD1 (5 bases). V dropped 5 bases and J dropped 1 base, with 20 bases sitting between them. This CDR3 contains 17 residues. Germline lookup yields CDR1 SGHNT and CDR2 YENEEA. In DNA form, the CDR3 reads TGTGCCAGCAGCCCGTGGGACCGGCCCCAAAGGAACACTGAAGCTTTCTTT. This translates into CASSPWDRPQRNTEAFF.

This clonotype has a count of ten or more. V gene TRBV7-2 combines with J gene TRBJ2-5, with D perhaps matching TRBD2 (5 bases). Germline lookup yields CDR1 SGHTA and CDR2 FQGNSA. V shed 0 bases and J shed 2 bases, with 7 bases lying between them. This CDR3 spans 14 amino acids. The CDR3: CASSLATNQETQYF. CDR3 nucleotide sequence: TGTGCCAGCAGCTTAGCGACTAATCAAGAGACCCAGTACTTC.

Regarding this clonotype: A much larger clonotype is one base distant, so this may be a read error. The V gene is TRBV11-2, the J gene TRBJ2-1; 8 nucleotides match TRBD2. Germline CDR1 is SGHAT and CDR2 is FQNNGV. Losses at the gene ends were 4 bases for V and 8 bases for J; bases not matched to a gene: 13. This CDR3 contains 16 residues. The CDR3 spells CASSSPIAGCGDEQFF. The DNA of the CDR3 is TGTGCCAGCAGCTCGCCCATAGCGGGGTGCGGCGATGAGCAGTTCTTC.

V and J are TRBV5-6 and TRBJ1-4; 7 nucleotides agree with TRBD1. Trimming at V came to 0 bases and at J to 5 bases, leaving 4 bases not matched to a gene. The germline CDR1 and CDR2 sequences are SGHDT and YYEEEE. The CDR3 has 15 amino acids. CDR3 in DNA: TGTGCCAGCAGCTTGGAGACAGGGAGGAATGAAAAACTGTTTTTT. Residues: CASSLETGRNEKLFF. The whole variable domain, filled in from reference TRBV5-6 and TRBJ1-4, reads DAGVTQSPTHLIKTRGQQVTLRCSPKSGHDTVSWYQQALGQGPQFIFQYYEEEERQRGNFPDRFSGHQFPNYSSELNVNALLLGDSALYLCASSLETGRNEKLFFGSGTQLSVL.

This clonotype occurred many times. CDR3 protein: CATSDLGQSNTGELFF. The CDR3 DNA reads as TGTGCCACCAGTGATTTGGGTCAGTCGAACACCGGGGAGCTGTTTTTT. V is TRBV24-1 and J is TRBJ2-2; D gene uncertain. This CDR3 contains 16 residues. Trimming stripped 0 bases from V and 0 bases from J, with 7 bases between. CDR1 KGHDR and CDR2 SFDVKD come from the germline V gene.

This chain links TRBV5-6 with TRBJ2-1, with 9 bases fitting TRBD1. Germline CDR1 is SGHDT and CDR2 is YYEEEE. V shed 3 bases and J 9 bases; nucleotides not matched to a gene: 7. The length of the CDR3 is 14 residues. The chain's CDR3 is CASSYGQGRGEQFF. The CDR3 region has the DNA TGTGCCAGCAGCTATGGACAGGGGAGGGGTGAGCAGTTCTTC.

This clonotype appeared a few times. The chain combines TRBV27 with TRBJ2-1; D possibly uses TRBD1 or TRBD2 (5 bases each). Germline values: CDR1 MNHEY, CDR2 SMNVEV (reference sequence). CDR3 length: 14 amino acids. The germline V and J ends were trimmed by 0 bases and 4 bases, with 7 bases remaining between them. In DNA form, the CDR3 reads TGTGCCAGCAGTTTATCGGGGGTGTACAATGAGCAGTTCTTC. Protein: CASSLSGVYNEQFF.

This clonotype was seen more than once but under ten times. V is TRBV7-6 and J is TRBJ2-3; 7 nucleotides agree with TRBD1. The J segment lost 6 bases and the V segment lost 5 bases, leaving 8 bases of the junction unmatched. Germline V gene data show CDR1 as SGHVS and CDR2 as FNYEAQ. The CDR3 is 14 residues long. The CDR3 nucleotides read TGTGCCAGCAGCGAGAGACAGGGATGGGATACGCAGTATTTT. Its translation: CASSERQGWDTQYF.

This clonotype was counted at least ten times. The J gene is TRBJ1-4, the V gene TRBV11-2; a weak D match, TRBD1 (5 bases). V was pared by 0 bases and J by 7 bases, with 12 bases between. In germline, CDR1 is SGHAT, CDR2 FQNNGV. This CDR3 region has 15 residues. The CDR3 is CASSLDLRRGEKLFF. The CDR3, as DNA: TGTGCCAGCAGCTTAGATTTAAGAAGGGGTGAAAAACTGTTTTTT.

The sample holds many counts of this clonotype. This chain uses TRBV4-1 with TRBJ2-3, with D hard to call. This CDR3 contains 14 residues. The ends were cut back, 0 bases at V and 5 bases at J, with 9 bases in the middle. Germline-derived CDR1 and CDR2 are MGHRA and YSYEKL. CDR3 bases: TGCGCCAGCAGCCAAGATAAGTCGATAGATACGCAGTATTTT. Protein product: CASSQDKSIDTQYF.

Note on this clonotype: A single base separates this from a much larger clone, so it may be a read error. The chain joins TRBV7-9 to TRBJ1-3, with 7 bases lining up with TRBD1. The germline V gene has CDR1 SEHNR and CDR2 FQNEAQ (reference sequence). The length of the CDR3 is 14 residues. The CDR3 sequence is CASSGRDSGNTICF. CDR3 nucleotides: TGTGCCAGCAGCGGCCGGGACAGTGGAAACACCATATGTTTT.

The CDR3, as DNA: TGCAGTGCGGATAGGACAGGGAGCTCCTACGAGCAGTACTTC. As protein: CSADRTGSSYEQYF. J is TRBJ2-7 and V is TRBV20-1; 8 nucleotides align to TRBD1. Germline CDR1 is DFQATT and CDR2 is SNEGSKA (reference sequence). The junction had 7 bases not matched to a gene; V was cut back by 6 bases and J by 0 bases. This CDR3 contains 14 residues.

This clonotype was found a few times. The chain couples TRBV6-1 to TRBJ2-7, with D tentatively TRBD2 (6 bases). CDR3 length: 13 residues. Germline V gives CDR1 MNHNS, CDR2 SASEGT. Deletions cut 2 bases from V and 2 bases from J, with 7 bases between. The CDR3 DNA sequence: TGTGCCAGCAGTGAAAGGACTACCTACGAGCAGTACTTC. Its translation: CASSERTTYEQYF.

The CDR3 is CASSQESTISYNSPLHF. The CDR3 DNA reads TGCGCCAGCAGCCAAGAGAGCACAATCTCCTATAATTCACCCCTCCACTTT. The chain joins TRBV4-1 to TRBJ1-6, with no clear D. Trimming removed 0 bases from V and 0 bases from J, with 9 bases in between. CDR1 is MGHRA and CDR2 is YSYEKL in the germline V gene. CDR3 length: 17 amino acids.

This clonotype came up a few times. The V call is TRBV6-5, the J call TRBJ1-2; D ambiguous. The CDR3 consists of 15 residues. V lost 2 bases and J 0 bases, leaving 10 bases between the germline ends. Germline CDR1 reads MNHEY; CDR2 reads SVGAGI. In DNA, the CDR3 is TGTGCCAGCAGTTACCGACGGGCCGCTAACTATGGCTACACCTTC. Translation gives CASSYRRAANYGYTF.

With regard to this clonotype: The junction shows a germline mismatch at one end, possibly a read error. The chain combines TRBV7-2 with TRBJ1-1; 12 bases are a match to TRBD1. CDR1 is SGHTA, CDR2 FQGNSA, per germline. CDR3 length: 17 amino acids. CDR3 region: CASSFRDRGPTDTEALF. The CDR3 region has the DNA TGTGCAAGCAGCTTCAGGGACAGGGGGCCTACGGACACTGAAGCTTTATTT.